This T cell receptor beta chain was captured in a study of technical replicates of blood from four donors. V was shortened by 3 bases and J by 4 bases, with 12 bases between the two germline ends. The CDR3 length is 14 residues. Per germline, CDR1 SGHAT and CDR2 FQNNGV. This clone has a handful of counts. Repertoires were generated with immunoSEQ multiplex PCR, while TCRdb's copy carries only in-frame clones and drops some. The sample has roughly 76,000 clones, roughly 94% seen once. This receptor was obtained from a human donor in good health. Specimen: T cells isolated from PBMCs. The V gene is TRBV11-2, the J gene TRBJ1-2; D gene uncertain. The CDR3 sequence is CASSFQAVPYGYTF. CDR3 coding DNA: TGTGCCAGCAGCTTCCAGGCAGTACCCTATGGCTACACCTTC.